The clone carrying this TCR beta chain was observed a few times. Its target is not known. This sample stems from a study of blood T cells in healthy people across ages. The germline V gene encodes CDR1 KGHSH and CDR2 LQKENI. The CDR3 has 17 residues. J gave up 2 bases and V 4 bases, and 7 bases lay outside the gene matches. General observations from the study: The fall in TCR beta diversity per million T cells was roughly linear with age. Naive CD4+ cells and diversity were both higher in long-lived donors than in aged donors. Estimates of diversity drawn from one million T cells were considered underestimates.

It was with a sample-barcoded 5' primer and a J-beta primer mix that a second PCR of about 6 to 12 cycles was run. TCRdb analysed the 5' RACE reads with MiXCR anew, one entry per CDR3 protein. The table shows fewer than 1,000,000 distinct CDR3 sequences, with about 42% occurring only once. The chain uses TRBV18 and TRBJ2-4, with 11 bases fitting TRBD1. The specimen sequenced was blood. This receptor was taken from an elderly man in good health. This CDR3 reads CASSRLDRGQSKNIQYF. The CDR3 DNA is TGTGCCAGCTCACGACTGGACAGGGGGCAATCCAAAAACATTCAGTACTTC.